This TCR beta chain originates from a study of early stage breast cancer tumors. Sequencing used immunoSEQ multiplex PCR; TCRdb keeps in-frame clones, though not all of them. This sample carries over 25,000 clones, about 80% of them seen once, and the ten largest clones take more than 9.5%. Germline assignment: CDR1 MNHNS and CDR2 SASEGT. The V gene lost 6 bases and the J gene lost 2 bases, with 14 bases spanning the gap. CDR3 length equals 14 residues. Specimen: blood. The chain has TRBV6-1 and TRBJ2-7, with a weak D call TRBD2 (5 bases). The sequence was obtained from a person aged 55 to 69 with breast cancer. CDR3 nucleotide sequence: TGTGCCAGCAGGGACTTCCGTATAACCTACGAGCAGTACTTC. This codes for CASRDFRITYEQYF.